This TCR beta chain was found in a study of T cell changes during pregnancy in multiple sclerosis. V shed 2 bases and J 5 bases; nucleotides not matched to a gene: 13. CDR1 and CDR2 from the germline V gene are MGHRA and YSYEKL. The CDR3 is 17 residues long. Only in-frame clones appear in the TCRdb table, and some are missing; sequencing was by immunoSEQ multiplex PCR. The data hold 39,000 or so clones, with about 91% observed a single time. Sequencing used CD8+ T cells from peripheral blood mononuclear cells, obtained after pregnancy. The receptor's source is a female donor with multiple sclerosis, enrolled in a pregnancy study. The chain joins TRBV4-1 to TRBJ2-7, with TRBD1 identical over 9 bases. The CDR3 is CASSQRARTGASDEQYF. The CDR3 DNA follows: TGCGCCAGCAGCCAAAGGGCAAGGACAGGGGCCTCTGACGAGCAGTACTTC.